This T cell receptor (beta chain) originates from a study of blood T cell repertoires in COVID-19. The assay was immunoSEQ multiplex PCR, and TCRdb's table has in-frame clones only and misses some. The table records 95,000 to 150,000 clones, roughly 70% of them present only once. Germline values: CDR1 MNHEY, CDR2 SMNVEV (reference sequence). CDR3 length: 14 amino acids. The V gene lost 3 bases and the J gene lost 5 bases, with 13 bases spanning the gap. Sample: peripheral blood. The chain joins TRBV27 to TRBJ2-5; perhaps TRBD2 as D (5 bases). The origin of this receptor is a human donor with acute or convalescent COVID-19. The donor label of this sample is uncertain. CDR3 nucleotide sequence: TGTGCCAGCAGTTTGACCCCCTCGGGGGAGACCCAGTACTTC. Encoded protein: CASSLTPSGETQYF.